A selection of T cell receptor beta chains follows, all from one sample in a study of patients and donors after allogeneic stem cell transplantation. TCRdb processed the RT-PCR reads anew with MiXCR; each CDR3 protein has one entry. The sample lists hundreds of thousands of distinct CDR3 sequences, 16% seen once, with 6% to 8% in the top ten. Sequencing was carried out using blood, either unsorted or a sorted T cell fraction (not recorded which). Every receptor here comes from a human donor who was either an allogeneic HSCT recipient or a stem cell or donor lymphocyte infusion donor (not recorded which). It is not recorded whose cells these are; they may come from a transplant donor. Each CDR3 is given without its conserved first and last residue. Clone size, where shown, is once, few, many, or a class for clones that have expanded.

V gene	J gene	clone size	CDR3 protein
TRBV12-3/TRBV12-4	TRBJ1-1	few	ASRPDRYTEAF
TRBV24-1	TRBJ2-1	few	ATSDPAGGSYNEQF
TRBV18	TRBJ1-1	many	ASSPGTVNTEAF
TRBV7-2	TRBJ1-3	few	ASSPQGVGNTIY
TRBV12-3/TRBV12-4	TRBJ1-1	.	ASSLVRGTSNTEAF
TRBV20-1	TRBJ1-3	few	SAPGGNSGNTIY
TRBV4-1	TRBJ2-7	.	ASSQVGGGSYEQY
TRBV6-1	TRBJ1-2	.	ASSPWATGDGYT
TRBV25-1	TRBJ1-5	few	ASSAPGSNQPQH
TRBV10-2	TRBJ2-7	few	ASSDSGVPEQY
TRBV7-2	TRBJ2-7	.	ASSLWGLGYEQY
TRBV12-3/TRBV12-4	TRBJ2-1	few	ASSRSGKSSYNEQF
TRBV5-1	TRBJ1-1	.	ASRRDRGRENTEAF
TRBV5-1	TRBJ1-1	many	ASSLQGSVTEAF
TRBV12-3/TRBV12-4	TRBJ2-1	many	ASSSPLDEQF
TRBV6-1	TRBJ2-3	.	ASCRASTDTQY
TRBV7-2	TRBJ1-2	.	ASSPQGGFIYGYT
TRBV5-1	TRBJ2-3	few	ASSPGTSGSSDTQY
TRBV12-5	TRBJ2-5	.	ASGLLGGNGETQY
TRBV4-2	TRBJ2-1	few	ASSHTSGTSAGHEQF
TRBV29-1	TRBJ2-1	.	SVAPLVGPGNEQF
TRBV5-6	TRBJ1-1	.	ASSPQRTGTGRTEAF
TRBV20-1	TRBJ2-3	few	SATQGGTDTQY
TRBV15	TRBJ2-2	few	ATSRSGDTGELF
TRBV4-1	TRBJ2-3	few	ASSQVGGRTDTQY
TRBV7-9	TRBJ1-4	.	ASSLGTGDEKLF
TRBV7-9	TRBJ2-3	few	ASSLAGGAGDTQY
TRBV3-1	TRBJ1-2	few	ASSQGGVGVNYGYT
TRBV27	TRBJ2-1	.	ASRTLLGINEQF
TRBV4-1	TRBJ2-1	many	ASSLTGISYNEQF
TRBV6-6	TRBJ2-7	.	ASNPGTDYEQY
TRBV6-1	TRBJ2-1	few	ASSEPQGRAYNEQF
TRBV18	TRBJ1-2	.	ASSPPGGGFGYT
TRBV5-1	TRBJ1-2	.	ASSLTGEAYGYT
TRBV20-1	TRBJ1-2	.	SARDPTGGYGYT
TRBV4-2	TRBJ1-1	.	ASSLRKGPSRGLNKMNTEAF
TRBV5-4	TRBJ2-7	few	ASRQGAQSYEQY
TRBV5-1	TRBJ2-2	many	ASSWGAGELF
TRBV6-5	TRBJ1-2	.	ASSYGPEGVNYGYT
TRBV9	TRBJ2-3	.	ASSVEELGTDTQY
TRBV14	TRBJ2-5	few	ASSPERTARETQY
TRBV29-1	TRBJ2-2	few	SAEDRLNTGELF
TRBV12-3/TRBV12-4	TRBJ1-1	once	ASSLEERTEAF
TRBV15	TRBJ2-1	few	ATKKREDYNEQF
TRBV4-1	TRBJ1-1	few	ASSQAQGLNTEAF
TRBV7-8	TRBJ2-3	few	ASSFVGGWTDTQY
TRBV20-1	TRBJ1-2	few	SARGSGYT
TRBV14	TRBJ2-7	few	ASSTTGVPIEQY
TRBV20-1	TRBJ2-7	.	SARGPTSGSVYEQY
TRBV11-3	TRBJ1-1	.	ASSLLGSDTEAF
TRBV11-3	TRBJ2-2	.	ASSLTSGVNTGELF
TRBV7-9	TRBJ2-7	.	ASSLKDGQYYEQY
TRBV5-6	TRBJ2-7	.	ASSSPGLGLREQY
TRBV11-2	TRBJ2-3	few	ASSPGAWTSGDTDTQY